The subject of this entry is one TCR beta chain. The antigen remains unidentified. This entry is derived from a study of cytomegalovirus exposure and HLA in healthy donors. Germline CDR1 reads MNHEY; CDR2 reads SMNVEV (reference sequence). This CDR3 spans 14 amino acids. Between the trimmed V and J ends, which lost 3 bases and 4 bases, there was a span of 12 bases. PCR amplification relied on 60 Vbeta primers (plus 13 Jbeta primers). Produced via immunoSEQ multiplex PCR; TCRdb's table is partial and in-frame only. This sample has approximately 150,000 clones; approximately 78% occur once, and the top ten carry 2.5% to 3%. Points from the study as a whole: Cytomegalovirus status was reportedly diagnosed by the classifier with high specificity and sensitivity. Presence/absence analyses assumed roughly uniform sequencing depth across donors, which may not hold.

The TCR was taken from a female donor in good health and CMV-seronegative. V gene TRBV27 combines with J gene TRBJ1-2; no firm D call. Sequenced input: PBMCs. DNA of the CDR3: TGTGCCAGCAGTTTGGACTTCAGAGGCTATGGCTACACCTTC. This codes for CASSLDFRGYGYTF.